This entry lists 28 T cell receptor beta chains sequenced from one sample in a study of blood T cell repertoires in COVID-19 (dated by TCRdb to the early 2020s). Library creation used the immunoSEQ multiplex PCR assay. TCRdb holds this immuneACCESS table with in-frame rearrangements only. Some clones are missing; in checked studies, unresolved V genes explain under half, and the rest has no known cause. The sample table records about 270,000 clones; roughly 86% of these occur just once. 8.5% to 9% of the sample is held by the ten biggest clonotypes. The sample comprised peripheral blood. These receptors were obtained from a middle-aged man with active or convalescent COVID-19.

J is TRBJ2-4 and V is TRBV6-2 or TRBV6-3; D is perhaps TRBD2 (5 bases). Germline CDR1 reads MNHEY; CDR2 reads SVGEGT. This CDR3 region has 14 residues. V was pared by 0 bases and J by 6 bases, with 9 bases between. CDR3 bases: TGTGCCAGCAGTTACTCGAGGGTCGGAAACATTCAGTACTTC. The encoded protein is CASSYSRVGNIQYF.

J is TRBJ1-5 and V is TRBV30, with 8 bases that match TRBD1. Germline-derived CDR1 and CDR2 are GTSNPN and SVGIG (reference sequence). V dropped 5 bases and J dropped 1; count of bases not matched to a gene: 4. The CDR3 has 14 residues. The chain's CDR3 is CAWAGGASNQPQHF. In DNA, the CDR3 is TGTGCCTGGGCAGGGGGCGCGAGCAATCAGCCCCAGCATTTT.

The sample holds one count of this clone. The V call is TRBV27, the J call TRBJ2-3; D is undetermined. From germline, CDR1 is MNHEY and CDR2 SMNVEV (reference sequence). CDR3 length: 13 residues. V lost 6 bases and J 6 bases, leaving 13 bases between the germline ends. The CDR3 region has the DNA TGTGCCAGCAGCCCGTGGGCGAGCGATACGCAGTATTTT. It translates to CASSPWASDTQYF.

The table lists this clone with a count of one. The chain combines TRBV7-9 with TRBJ1-2; D possibly corresponds to TRBD1 (6 bases). V was clipped by 1 base and J by 6 bases, with 21 bases between them. Per germline, CDR1 SEHNR and CDR2 FQNEAQ (reference sequence). The CDR3 sequence is 17 residues long. CDR3 sequence reads: CASSLGRGSISLDGYTF. Here the CDR3 DNA reads TGTGCCAGCAGCTTAGGTAGGGGGTCCATATCGCTGGATGGCTACACCTTC.

This chain links TRBV2 with TRBJ1-5; TRBD1 matches at 8 bases. Germline loops: CDR1 SNHLY, CDR2 FYNNEI. J lost 0 bases, V lost 4 bases, and 2 bases had no gene match. The CDR3 contains 15 residues. The CDR3 sequence is CASSGTGYSNQPQHF. DNA of the CDR3: TGTGCCAGCAGTGGGACAGGGTATAGCAATCAGCCCCAGCATTTT. The full variable domain, completed using reference TRBV2 and TRBJ1-5, is EPEVTQTPSHQVTQMGQEVILRCVPISNHLYFYWYRQILGQKVEFLVSFYNNEISEKSEIFDDQFSVERPDGSNFTLKIRSTKLEDSAMYFCASSGTGYSNQPQHFGDGTRLSIL.

The chain joins TRBV21-1 to TRBJ2-1; the table's D gene call, TRBD1, was not cross checked with the DNA. TRBV21-1 is a listed pseudogene. CDR3 size: 14 residues. The CDR3 DNA is TGTGCCAGCAAGGGGGGACAGGGACACAATGAGCAGTTCTTC. Translating it yields CASKGGQGHNEQFF.

This chain links TRBV28 with TRBJ2-3; 12 nucleotides agree with TRBD2. The germline gives CDR1 MDHEN, CDR2 SYDVKM. This CDR3 has 17 residues. The V gene end was trimmed by 5 bases and the J gene end by 1 base; junction bases not matched to a gene: 7. The DNA of the CDR3 is TGTGCCAGCAGTACCGGGACTAGCGGGTTCCGCACAGATACGCAGTATTTT. Its translation: CASSTGTSGFRTDTQYF. Combining the CDR3 with reference TRBV28 and TRBJ2-3 gives the whole variable domain DVKVTQSSRYLVKRTGEKVFLECVQDMDHENMFWYRQDPGLGLRLIYFSYDVKMKEKGDIPEGYSVSREKKERFSLILESASTNQTSMYLCASSTGTSGFRTDTQYFGPGTRLTVL.

The V call is TRBV28, the J call TRBJ1-2; D gene ambiguous. Germline V gives CDR1 MDHEN, CDR2 SYDVKM. There are 13 residues in the CDR3. V shed 5 bases and J shed 2 bases, with 9 bases lying between them. In DNA, the CDR3 is TGTGCCAGCAGTCCCGCTAAAAACTATGGCTACACCTTC. This encodes CASSPAKNYGYTF.

The J gene is TRBJ2-3, the V gene TRBV6-5, with 8 bases that match TRBD1. Trimming took 0 bases from V and 6 from J; bases not matched to a gene: 8. CDR3 length equals 16 residues. The germline CDR1 and CDR2 sequences are MNHEY and SVGAGI. Here the CDR3 reads CASSYSNSGGPDTQYF. CDR3 nucleotides: TGTGCCAGCAGTTACTCGAATTCAGGGGGCCCCGATACGCAGTATTTT.

The chain recombines TRBV27 with TRBJ2-2, with 7 bases lining up with TRBD1. The CDR3 has 15 amino acids. The ends lost 6 bases at V and 3 bases at J; junction bases unmatched: 7. Germline V gene data show CDR1 as MNHEY and CDR2 as SMNVEV (reference sequence). This CDR3 is CASRRRDSYTGELFF. In DNA form, the CDR3 reads TGTGCCAGCAGGAGACGGGACAGCTACACCGGGGAGCTGTTTTTT.

The CDR3 loop reads CASSLARREGSSNQPQHF. DNA of the CDR3: TGTGCCAGCAGTCTCGCTCGAAGGGAGGGCTCTAGCAATCAGCCCCAGCATTTT. The chain uses TRBV28 and TRBJ1-5; D is undetermined. V was trimmed by 5 bases and J by 0 bases, leaving 20 bases between them. Germline V lookup: CDR1 MDHEN, CDR2 SYDVKM. This CDR3 contains 18 residues. The whole variable domain, filled in from reference TRBV28 and TRBJ1-5, reads DVKVTQSSRYLVKRTGEKVFLECVQDMDHENMFWYRQDPGLGLRLIYFSYDVKMKEKGDIPEGYSVSREKKERFSLILESASTNQTSMYLCASSLARREGSSNQPQHFGDGTRLSIL.

V gene TRBV12-3 or TRBV12-4 combines with J gene TRBJ2-7; D is ambiguous. V lost 6 bases and J 3 bases, leaving 6 bases between the germline ends. The CDR3 extends over 11 amino acids. CDR3 region: CASSPNYEQYF. The CDR3 DNA follows: TGTGCCAGCAGCCCTAACTACGAGCAGTACTTC.

The sample holds one count of this clone. V and J are TRBV11-3 and TRBJ2-3; D not certain. This CDR3 contains 16 residues. Germline CDR1 reads SGHNT; CDR2 reads YENEEA. The ends were cut back, 5 bases at V and 0 bases at J, with 15 bases in the middle. This CDR3 is CASSPQWPGSTDTQYF. DNA of the CDR3: TGTGCCAGCAGCCCCCAATGGCCAGGCAGCACAGATACGCAGTATTTT. Full variable domain (outside the CDR3, taken from reference TRBV11-3 and TRBJ2-3): EAGVVQSPRYKIIEKKQPVAFWCNPISGHNTLYWYLQNLGQGPELLIRYENEEAVDDSQLPKDRFSAERLKGVDSTLKIQPAELGDSAVYLCASSPQWPGSTDTQYFGPGTRLTVL.

V is TRBV12-3 or TRBV12-4 and J is TRBJ2-5; D may be TRBD1 (6 bases). The germline V and J ends were trimmed by 2 bases and 5 bases, with 6 bases remaining between them. The length of the CDR3 is 12 residues. The CDR3 sequence is CASSLQGETQYF. The CDR3 region has the DNA TGTGCCAGCAGTTTACAGGGGGAGACCCAGTACTTC.

The chain has TRBV2 and TRBJ2-2; 9 nucleotides match TRBD1. The V and J ends lost 3 bases and 4 bases, in that order; junction bases with no gene match: 3. Germline V gives CDR1 SNHLY, CDR2 FYNNEI. This CDR3 is built from 15 residues. The CDR3: CASSEGQGSTGELFF. Written as DNA, the CDR3 is TGTGCCAGCAGTGAGGGACAGGGCTCCACCGGGGAGCTGTTTTTT.

A single count supports this clone. This sample includes further DNA sequences coding for the same CDR3. J is TRBJ2-7 and V is TRBV20-1, with a weak D call TRBD2 (5 bases). V was pared by 5 bases and J by 5 bases, with 10 bases between. Per the germline V gene, CDR1 is DFQATT and CDR2 is SNEGSKA (reference sequence). The CDR3 has 11 residues. CDR3 in amino acids: CSARSGHEQYF. CDR3 bases: TGCAGTGCTCGCAGCGGCCACGAGCAGTACTTC.

The rearrangement links TRBV5-4 to TRBJ1-3, with D unclear. The CDR3 has 12 amino acids. V was trimmed by 4 bases and J by 9 bases, leaving 11 bases between them. Germline V gene data show CDR1 as SGHNT and CDR2 as YYREEE (reference sequence). This CDR3 is CASSLSGGTIYF. The CDR3 bases are TGTGCCAGCAGCCTCTCCGGAGGCACCATATATTTT.

The rearrangement joins TRBV5-6 to TRBJ1-1, with D maybe TRBD1 (6 bases). Germline loops: CDR1 SGHDT, CDR2 YYEEEE. The CDR3 extends over 15 amino acids. Trimming took 0 bases from V and 1 from J, leaving 10 bases between them. CDR3 in DNA: TGTGCCAGCAGCTTGGGTCAGGGGCCGAACACTGAAGCTTTCTTT. This codes for CASSLGQGPNTEAFF.

The chain employs TRBV11-3 and TRBJ1-3; a weak D match, TRBD1 (6 bases). CDR3 length: 14 amino acids. With 5 bases removed from V and 1 base from J, the gap between germline ends came to 9 bases. Germline CDR1 is SGHNT and CDR2 is YENEEA. CDR3 loop: CASSKQGSGNTIYF. The CDR3 DNA follows: TGTGCCAGCAGCAAACAGGGATCTGGAAACACCATATATTTT. Full variable domain (rest looked up from reference TRBV11-3 and TRBJ1-3): EAGVVQSPRYKIIEKKQPVAFWCNPISGHNTLYWYLQNLGQGPELLIRYENEEAVDDSQLPKDRFSAERLKGVDSTLKIQPAELGDSAVYLCASSKQGSGNTIYFGEGSWLTVV.

The chain couples TRBV10-3 to TRBJ1-4; TRBD1 aligns across 8 bases. Germline CDR1 reads ENHRY; CDR2 reads SYGVKD. This CDR3 is built from 14 residues. V lost 6 bases and J lost 8; bases outside the gene matches: 8. Here the CDR3 DNA reads TGTGCCATCAGCAAGACAGGGGAAGGCGAAAAACTGTTTTTT. Translated: CAISKTGEGEKLFF.

This sequence joins TRBV19 and TRBJ1-1; 8 nucleotides agree with TRBD1. J gave up 0 bases and V 7 bases, and 10 bases lay outside the gene matches. The CDR3 covers 16 residues. Germline CDR1 is LNHDA and CDR2 is SQIVND (reference sequence). CDR3 sequence (DNA): TGTGCCAGTACCCGACAGGGGTTGAGGATGAACACTGAAGCTTTCTTT. This translates into CASTRQGLRMNTEAFF.

The chain recombines TRBV2 with TRBJ1-1; no clear D. CDR1 is SNHLY and CDR2 is FYNNEI in the germline V gene. V shed 7 bases and J shed 4 bases, with 13 bases lying between them. This CDR3 is 13 amino acids long. In DNA, the CDR3 is TGTGCCAGCAATGAGGGCCGGGGCACTGAAGCTTTCTTT. Encoded protein: CASNEGRGTEAFF.

V is TRBV2 and J is TRBJ2-1, with D possibly matching TRBD2 (6 bases). Deletions cut 4 bases from V and 14 bases from J, with 18 bases between. Germline CDR1 and CDR2: SNHLY and FYNNEI. This CDR3 comprises 13 residues. CDR3 DNA: TGTGCCAGCAGTGGGGTTAGCGGACCTTACGAGTTCTTC. Its protein is CASSGVSGPYEFF.

This sequence joins TRBV6-1 and TRBJ2-1, with TRBD2 matching over 12 bases. Germline V gives CDR1 MNHNS, CDR2 SASEGT. The CDR3 totals 17 residues. V was clipped by 2 bases and J by 5 bases; unmatched bases: 7. CDR3 sequence: CASSEWRTSGVNNEQFF. CDR3 DNA: TGTGCCAGCAGTGAATGGAGGACTAGCGGGGTTAACAATGAGCAGTTCTTC.

The chain employs TRBV28 and TRBJ2-1; 13 bases align to TRBD2. The germline gives CDR1 MDHEN, CDR2 SYDVKM. V gave up 8 bases and J gave up 8 bases; unmatched junction bases: 12. The CDR3 has 16 amino acids. The CDR3 nucleotides read TGTGCCAGCGCTTTCCCCGGGACTAGCGGGGTTGATGAGCAGTTCTTC. Translation: CASAFPGTSGVDEQFF.

This clone was found once. The chain couples TRBV18 to TRBJ2-7; D is undetermined. Looked up from germline, CDR1 is KGHSH and CDR2 is LQKENI. Trimming took 5 bases from V and 1 from J, leaving 12 bases between them. The CDR3 has 14 amino acids. The CDR3 spells CASSATRSSYEQYF. The DNA of the CDR3 is TGTGCCAGCTCAGCGACTCGCTCATCCTACGAGCAGTACTTC.

This sequence joins TRBV9 and TRBJ1-1; the match to TRBD1 covers 9 bases. J was trimmed by 10 bases and V by 0 bases; bases with no gene match: 7. The CDR3 consists of 14 residues. Germline V gives CDR1 SGDLS, CDR2 YYNGEE. CDR3 DNA sequence: TGTGCCAGCAGCGTAGGGGACAGGGCGGGAGGAGCTTTCTTT. Its protein is CASSVGDRAGGAFF.

This chain uses TRBV29-1 with TRBJ1-2; D ambiguous. With 2 bases removed from V and 6 bases from J, the gap between germline ends came to 4 bases. CDR3 size: 10 residues. Germline V gives CDR1 SQVTM, CDR2 ANQGSEA. CDR3 loop: CSVEQNGYTF. The CDR3 DNA reads as TGCAGCGTTGAACAGAATGGCTACACCTTC.